Following are 7 T cell receptor beta chains from one sample sequenced in a study of early T cells in non-severe SARS-CoV-2 infection. TCRdb fed the 5' RACE reads into MiXCR, producing one record per CDR3 protein. Of about 22,000 distinct CDR3 sequences listed, roughly 4.7% are singletons. The material sequenced was whole blood. The receptors were gathered from an adult who was a healthcare worker with PCR-confirmed SARS-CoV-2 infection or an uninfected control (not recorded which).

This clonotype was counted only a few times. V usage is TRBV18 and J usage is TRBJ1-2, with 10 bases matching TRBD1. V shed 0 bases, J shed 5 bases, and the junction held 0 bases outside the gene matches. CDR1 is KGHSH and CDR2 is LQKENI in the germline V gene. The CDR3 runs 14 residues. This CDR3 reads CASSPPDRGYGYTF. DNA for the CDR3: TGTGCCAGCTCACCACCGGACAGGGGGTATGGCTACACCTTC.

This clonotype was seen repeatedly, ten times or more. The chain uses TRBV28 and TRBJ2-7; D ambiguous. This CDR3 region has 11 residues. Germline values: CDR1 MDHEN, CDR2 SYDVKM. V lost 3 bases and J lost 0, with 0 bases in between. The CDR3 loop is CASSFSYEQYF. The DNA for the CDR3 is TGTGCCAGCAGTTTCTCCTACGAGCAGTACTTC. The whole variable domain, remainder taken from reference TRBV28 and TRBJ2-7, is DVKVTQSSRYLVKRTGEKVFLECVQDMDHENMFWYRQDPGLGLRLIYFSYDVKMKEKGDIPEGYSVSREKKERFSLILESASTNQTSMYLCASSFSYEQYFGPGTRLTVT.

This clonotype has at least ten counts. The chain employs TRBV20-1 and TRBJ1-5, with D tentatively TRBD1 (6 bases). The CDR3 loop spans 13 amino acids. Trimming took 3 bases from V and 5 from J, leaving 11 bases between them. The germline gives CDR1 DFQATT, CDR2 SNEGSKA (reference sequence). The CDR3 nucleotides read TGCAGTGCTAGTCGGGGGCACGATCAGCCCCAGCATTTT. Protein: CSASRGHDQPQHF.

In this sample, this clonotype turned up many times. This sequence joins TRBV5-4 and TRBJ2-4; the D call may be TRBD1 or TRBD2 (6 bases each). Germline CDR1 is SGHNT and CDR2 is YYREEE (reference sequence). This CDR3 has 14 amino acids. V was trimmed by 3 bases and J by 8 bases, leaving 15 bases between them. The DNA of the CDR3 is TGTGCCAGCAGCTGGAGGAGGGGGGATGACATTCAGTACTTC. It yields the protein CASSWRRGDDIQYF.

This clonotype was seen ten or more times. The chain carries TRBV28 and TRBJ2-1; D might be TRBD2 (5 bases). With 8 bases removed from V and 2 bases from J, the gap between germline ends came to 13 bases. The CDR3 has 14 amino acids. Germline V gene lookup returns CDR1 MDHEN and CDR2 SYDVKM. The CDR3 protein is CASGGSLPYNEQFF. The CDR3 nucleotides read TGTGCCAGCGGAGGCAGCCTCCCCTACAATGAGCAGTTCTTC.

At least ten counts were recorded for this clonotype. The rearrangement links TRBV13 to TRBJ1-3; D is unclear. V was cut by 4 bases and J by 6 bases, with 13 bases left in between. This CDR3 has 14 residues. Germline assignment: CDR1 PRHDT and CDR2 FYEKMQ (reference sequence). CDR3 bases: TGTGCCAGCAGCTCACCGTGGACGGAAAACACCATATATTTT. It encodes CASSSPWTENTIYF.

The chain has TRBV15 and TRBJ1-2, with D possibly TRBD1 on 6 matching bases. In germline, CDR1 is LNHNV, CDR2 YYDKDF (reference sequence). Trimming left V 1 base short and J 8 bases short, with 11 bases between. This CDR3 is built from 13 residues. The CDR3 reads CATSRGPGEGYTF. The CDR3 region has the DNA TGTGCCACCAGCAGAGGACCAGGGGAAGGCTACACCTTC.